The present T cell receptor (beta chain) was sequenced within a study of blood T cell repertoires in COVID-19. TCRdb keeps only in-frame clones here, not all; method: immunoSEQ multiplex PCR. The profile shows approximately 190,000 clones, roughly four fifths of them singletons. The V gene's germline CDR1 is SEHNR and CDR2 FQNEAQ (reference sequence). The V and J ends lost 2 bases and 6 bases respectively, with 13 bases between them. The CDR3 extends over 15 amino acids. Source material: PBMCs or T cells enriched from blood (not recorded which). The chain joins TRBV7-9 to TRBJ2-2; D perhaps matches TRBD2 (7 bases). The TCR was taken from a man aged 35 to 55 who had recovered from COVID-19. CDR3 region: CASSLLAGASGELFF. The CDR3 region has the DNA TGTGCCAGCAGCTTACTCGCGGGGGCATCCGGGGAGCTGTTTTTT.